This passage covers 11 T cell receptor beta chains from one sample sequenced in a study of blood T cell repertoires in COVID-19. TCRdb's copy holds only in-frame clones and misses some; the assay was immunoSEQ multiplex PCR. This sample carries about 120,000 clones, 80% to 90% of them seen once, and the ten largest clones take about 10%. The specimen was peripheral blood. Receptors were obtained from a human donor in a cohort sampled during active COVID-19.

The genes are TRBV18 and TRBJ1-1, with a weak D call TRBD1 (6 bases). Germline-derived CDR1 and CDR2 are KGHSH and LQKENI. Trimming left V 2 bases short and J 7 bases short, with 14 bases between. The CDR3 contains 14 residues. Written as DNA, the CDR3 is TGTGCCAGCTCACCATCAACAGGGATAGATGAAGCTTTCTTT. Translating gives CASSPSTGIDEAFF.

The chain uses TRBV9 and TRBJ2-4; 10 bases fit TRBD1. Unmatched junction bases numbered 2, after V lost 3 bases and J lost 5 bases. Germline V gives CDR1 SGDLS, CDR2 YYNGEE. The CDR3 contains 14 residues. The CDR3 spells CASSADRGENIQYF. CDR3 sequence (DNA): TGTGCCAGCAGCGCGGACAGGGGGGAAAACATTCAGTACTTC.

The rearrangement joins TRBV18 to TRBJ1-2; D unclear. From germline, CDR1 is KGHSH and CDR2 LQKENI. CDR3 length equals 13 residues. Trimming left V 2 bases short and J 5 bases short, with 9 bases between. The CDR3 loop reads CASSPSGGYGYTF. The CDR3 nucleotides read TGTGCCAGCTCACCATCGGGCGGGTATGGCTACACCTTC.

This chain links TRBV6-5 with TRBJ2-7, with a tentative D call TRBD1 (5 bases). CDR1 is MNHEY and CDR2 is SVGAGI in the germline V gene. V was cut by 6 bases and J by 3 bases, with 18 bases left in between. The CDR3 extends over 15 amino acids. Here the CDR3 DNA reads TGTGCCAGCAGACCAGGGATTTGGGGCAACTACGAGCAGTACTTC. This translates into CASRPGIWGNYEQYF.

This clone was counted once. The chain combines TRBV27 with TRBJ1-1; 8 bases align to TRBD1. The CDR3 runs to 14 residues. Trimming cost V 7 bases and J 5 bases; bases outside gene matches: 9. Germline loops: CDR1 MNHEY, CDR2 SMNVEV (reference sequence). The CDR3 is CASIKQGGKTEAFF. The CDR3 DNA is TGTGCCAGCATCAAACAGGGGGGAAAAACTGAAGCTTTCTTT.

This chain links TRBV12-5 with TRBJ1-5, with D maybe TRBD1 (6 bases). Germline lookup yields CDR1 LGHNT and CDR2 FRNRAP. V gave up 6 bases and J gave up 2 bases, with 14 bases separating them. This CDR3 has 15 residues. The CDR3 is CASGLDRTRNQPQHF. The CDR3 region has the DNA TGTGCTAGTGGCCTTGACAGGACTCGCAATCAGCCCCAGCATTTT. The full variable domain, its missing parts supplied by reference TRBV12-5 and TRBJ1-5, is DARVTQTPRHKVTEMGQEVTMRCQPILGHNTVFWYRQTMMQGLELLAYFRNRAPLDDSGMPKDRFSAEMPDATLATLKIQPSEPRDSAVYFCASGLDRTRNQPQHFGDGTRLSIL.

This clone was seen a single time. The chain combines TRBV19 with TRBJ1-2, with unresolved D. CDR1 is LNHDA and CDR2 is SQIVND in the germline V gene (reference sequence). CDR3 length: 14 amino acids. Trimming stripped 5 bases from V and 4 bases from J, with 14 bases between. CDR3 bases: TGTGCCAGTAGTCAAACCTGGGAGGGCTATGGCTACACCTTC. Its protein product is CASSQTWEGYGYTF.

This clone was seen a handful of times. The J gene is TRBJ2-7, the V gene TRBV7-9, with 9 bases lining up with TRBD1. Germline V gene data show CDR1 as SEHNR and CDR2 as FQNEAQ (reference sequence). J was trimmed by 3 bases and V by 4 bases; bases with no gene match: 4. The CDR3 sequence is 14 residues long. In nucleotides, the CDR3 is TGTGCCAGCAGCTCGGGGACAGGGAACTACGAGCAGTACTTC. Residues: CASSSGTGNYEQYF.

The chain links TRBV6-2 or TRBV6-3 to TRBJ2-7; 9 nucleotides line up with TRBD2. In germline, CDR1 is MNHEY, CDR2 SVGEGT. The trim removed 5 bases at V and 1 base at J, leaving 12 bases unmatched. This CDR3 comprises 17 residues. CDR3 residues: CASSQMTSGQQSYEQYF. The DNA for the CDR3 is TGTGCCAGCAGTCAAATGACTAGCGGCCAGCAGTCCTACGAGCAGTACTTC.

The DNA for the CDR3 is TGTGCCAGCAGTTACGTCAAAGGGTTCAGGGGAGTCGACGAGCAGTACTTC. This sequence encodes CASSYVKGFRGVDEQYF. V is TRBV6-7 and J is TRBJ2-7; tentative D call: TRBD1 (6 bases). TRBV6-7 is noted as an ORF with a role that remains uncertain. The CDR3 sequence is 17 residues long. Trimming stripped 2 bases from V and 5 bases from J, with 22 bases between.

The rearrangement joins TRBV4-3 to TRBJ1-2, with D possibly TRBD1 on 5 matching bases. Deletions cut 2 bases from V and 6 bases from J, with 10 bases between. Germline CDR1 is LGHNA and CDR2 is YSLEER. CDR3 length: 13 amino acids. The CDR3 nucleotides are TGCGCCAGCAGCCAAACGACAGACCATGGCTACACCTTC. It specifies CASSQTTDHGYTF.